The 19 T cell receptor beta chains reported below all come from one sample, sequenced in a study of shared clonotypes between healthy human individuals. TCRdb's table, derived via immunoSEQ multiplex PCR, lists solely in-frame clones and lacks some. This sample has more than 1.2 million clones, with less than 99% found just once. Sequencing was carried out using naive CD4+ T cells sorted from blood. Subset described: CD45RA+ positively selected. All receptors derive from a man aged 30-40 years in good health.

The chain recombines TRBV7-2 with TRBJ2-7, with 10 bases matching TRBD2. The CDR3 extends over 14 amino acids. In germline, CDR1 is SGHTA, CDR2 FQGNSA. V was clipped by 7 bases and J by 2 bases; unmatched bases: 5. The DNA for the CDR3 is TGTGCCAGCACCCCTAGCGGGGGTCCCTACGAGCAGTACTTC. It codes for CASTPSGGPYEQYF.

The chain uses TRBV18 and TRBJ1-2; 7 bases fit TRBD1. J lost 7 bases, V lost 3 bases, and 11 bases had no gene match. The CDR3 covers 15 residues. Germline V gene data show CDR1 as KGHSH and CDR2 as LQKENI. CDR3 residues: CASSPWGGGPAGYTF. The DNA for the CDR3 is TGTGCCAGCTCACCTTGGGGAGGGGGCCCGGCTGGCTACACCTTC.

This chain uses TRBV6-5 with TRBJ2-5; 8 positions agree with TRBD1. V dropped 5 bases and J dropped 5; count of bases not matched to a gene: 4. The germline V gene encodes CDR1 MNHEY and CDR2 SVGAGI. The CDR3 is 13 amino acids. The CDR3 protein is CASSRTGLETQYF. CDR3 nucleotide sequence: TGTGCCAGCAGTAGGACAGGGTTGGAGACCCAGTACTTC.

The V and J genes are TRBV2 and TRBJ2-7; D gene uncertain. The V gene's germline CDR1 is SNHLY and CDR2 FYNNEI. With 1 base removed from V and 3 bases from J, the gap between germline ends came to 10 bases. The CDR3 covers 14 residues. The CDR3 DNA reads as TGTGCCAGCAGTGAAGGAATAGGAAACTACGAGCAGTACTTC. Translating gives CASSEGIGNYEQYF.

The rearrangement joins TRBV5-4 to TRBJ2-1; 9 bases are a match to TRBD2. Germline V lookup: CDR1 SGHNT, CDR2 YYREEE (reference sequence). CDR3 size: 14 residues. V was clipped by 4 bases and J by 5 bases; unmatched bases: 4. This CDR3 is CASSVAGENNEQFF. In DNA form, the CDR3 reads TGTGCCAGCAGCGTAGCGGGAGAGAACAATGAGCAGTTCTTC.

This clone appeared a single time. The sample contains more than one DNA sequence encoding this CDR3. V is TRBV5-4 and J is TRBJ2-3; TRBD2 matches at 11 bases. The CDR3 runs to 16 residues. The V gene's germline CDR1 is SGHNT and CDR2 YYREEE (reference sequence). V shed 1 base and J 0 bases; nucleotides not matched to a gene: 1. The CDR3 loop reads CASSLRLAGSTDTQYF. The CDR3 nucleotides are TGTGCCAGCAGCTTGCGACTAGCGGGGAGCACAGATACGCAGTATTTT.

In the case of this clone: The junction and the germline gene differ at one end; a read error may be behind it. The chain employs TRBV18 and TRBJ1-3; D is uncertain. The germline gives CDR1 KGHSH, CDR2 LQKENI. The CDR3 consists of 16 residues. CDR3 sequence reads: CVSSPSTAYSGNTIYF. The CDR3 DNA follows: TGTGTCAGCTCACCTTCCACGGCTTACTCTGGAAACACCATATATTTT.

A remark on this clone: Other DNA sequences in this specimen translate into the identical CDR3. The genes are TRBV2 and TRBJ1-1; D may be TRBD1 (6 bases). The CDR3 contains 13 residues. In germline, CDR1 is SNHLY, CDR2 FYNNEI. The V end was cut by 6 bases, the J end by 0 bases, with 8 bases between. The CDR3 sequence: CASSPGVNTEAFF. The CDR3 DNA reads TGTGCCAGCAGCCCAGGGGTGAACACTGAAGCTTTCTTT.

V usage is TRBV27 and J usage is TRBJ2-3; TRBD2 might be the D (7 bases). This CDR3 has 16 residues. Deletions cut 3 bases from V and 2 bases from J, with 15 bases between. Germline V gives CDR1 MNHEY, CDR2 SMNVEV (reference sequence). Here the CDR3 reads CASSFMGGQYTDTQYF. In nucleotides, the CDR3 is TGTGCCAGCAGTTTCATGGGGGGGCAATACACAGATACGCAGTATTTT.

The chain joins TRBV9 to TRBJ2-2; no clear D. Trimming shortened V by 4 bases and J by 1 base, and 14 bases separated the two germline ends. The CDR3 covers 16 residues. The germline gives CDR1 SGDLS, CDR2 YYNGEE. The DNA for the CDR3 is TGTGCCAGCAGCCCCCATTTGGGATTGAACACCGGGGAGCTGTTTTTT. Translating gives CASSPHLGLNTGELFF.

The chain is built from TRBV6-1 and TRBJ2-7; 9 nucleotides match TRBD1. The J segment lost 6 bases and the V segment lost 6 bases, leaving 6 bases of the junction unmatched. CDR3 length equals 13 residues. Germline CDR1 is MNHNS and CDR2 is SASEGT. Written as DNA, the CDR3 is TGTGCCAGCAGGAAGACAGGGGGTCTCGAGCAGTACTTC. It specifies CASRKTGGLEQYF.

The chain employs TRBV11-2 and TRBJ1-3; D not certain. The CDR3 totals 14 residues. The V gene lost 5 bases and the J gene lost 2 bases, with 10 bases spanning the gap. The V gene's germline CDR1 is SGHAT and CDR2 FQNNGV. This chain's CDR3 is CASSRLGTGNTIYF. CDR3 nucleotides: TGTGCCAGCAGCCGCCTGGGAACTGGAAACACCATATATTTT.

This chain connects TRBV5-5 to TRBJ2-3; no clear D gene. Per germline, CDR1 SGHKS and CDR2 YYEKEE (reference sequence). CDR3 size: 16 residues. V lost 1 base to trimming and J lost 3 bases, with 15 bases between them. The CDR3 is CASSLFTLLGTDTQYF. The DNA of the CDR3 is TGTGCCAGCAGCTTGTTTACTTTGCTGGGAACAGATACGCAGTATTTT.

The chain joins TRBV28 to TRBJ1-5; D is uncertain. The CDR3 is 12 amino acids. Germline V gene lookup returns CDR1 MDHEN and CDR2 SYDVKM. Trimming removed 5 bases at V and 7 bases at J, with 9 bases between. The CDR3 coding sequence is TGTGCCAGCAGTCCCCTGACGCAGCCCCAGCATTTT. Its translation: CASSPLTQPQHF.

As regards this clone: At the DNA level, this CDR3 is encoded by other sequences in the same sample as well. The V and J genes are TRBV5-4 and TRBJ2-3; a possible D gene is TRBD1 (5 bases). V lost 2 bases and J lost 0, with 10 bases in between. Germline V lookup: CDR1 SGHNT, CDR2 YYREEE (reference sequence). CDR3 size: 15 residues. The CDR3 is CASSLGASSTDTQYF. Here the CDR3 DNA reads TGTGCCAGCAGCTTAGGGGCATCTAGCACAGATACGCAGTATTTT.

The chain links TRBV5-4 to TRBJ2-1; 9 nucleotides match TRBD2. This CDR3 has 16 amino acids. Germline loops: CDR1 SGHNT, CDR2 YYREEE (reference sequence). The V and J ends lost 4 bases and 4 bases, in that order; junction bases with no gene match: 9. CDR3 loop: CASSVGGRVVYNEQFF. CDR3 DNA: TGTGCCAGCAGCGTCGGCGGGAGGGTAGTGTACAATGAGCAGTTCTTC.

The chain employs TRBV29-1 and TRBJ2-3; 9 bases align to TRBD2. Looked up from germline, CDR1 is SQVTM and CDR2 is ANQGSEA. CDR3 length equals 15 residues. Germline trimming cut 2 bases from V and 2 bases from J; bases unmatched to any gene: 5. CDR3 in amino acids: CSVESLAGNTDTQYF. DNA for the CDR3: TGCAGCGTTGAATCGCTAGCGGGAAACACAGATACGCAGTATTTT.

CDR3 DNA: TGTGCCAGCAGCCAATCTGGACTTACCCATCATACGCAGTATTTT. Its translation is CASSQSGLTHHTQYF. The chain is built from TRBV16 and TRBJ2-3; D might be TRBD2 (5 bases). The CDR3 is 15 residues long. With 0 bases removed from V and 7 bases from J, the gap between germline ends came to 14 bases. Germline V CDR1 and CDR2: KGHSY, FQNENV.

The rearrangement uses TRBV6-5 and TRBJ2-7; 7 nucleotides match TRBD2. V gave up 6 bases and J gave up 3 bases; unmatched junction bases: 5. This CDR3 comprises 13 residues. Germline V gene sequence: CDR1 MNHEY, CDR2 SVGAGI. The CDR3 DNA follows: TGTGCCAGCAGCGGGACGGGGGGCTACGAGCAGTACTTC. It yields the protein CASSGTGGYEQYF.